This TCR beta chain was recovered during a study of T cell changes during pregnancy in multiple sclerosis. Here immunoSEQ multiplex PCR was the method, and the copy in TCRdb shows in-frame clones only, minus some. The sample lists about 50,000 clones; roughly 92% were seen once. This TCR came from a female donor with multiple sclerosis, enrolled in a pregnancy study. The sample here was CD4+ T cells from peripheral blood mononuclear cells, taken before pregnancy.

DNA of the CDR3: TGCGCCAGCAGCTCGGGGGGCGGGAGCTCCTACAATGAGCAGTTCTTC. Amino acid sequence: CASSSGGGSSYNEQFF. The genes are TRBV5-1 and TRBJ2-1; a possible D gene is TRBD2 (7 bases). The V end was cut by 3 bases, the J end by 0 bases, with 13 bases between. Germline V gene sequence: CDR1 SGHRS, CDR2 YFSETQ. This CDR3 is 16 amino acids long.